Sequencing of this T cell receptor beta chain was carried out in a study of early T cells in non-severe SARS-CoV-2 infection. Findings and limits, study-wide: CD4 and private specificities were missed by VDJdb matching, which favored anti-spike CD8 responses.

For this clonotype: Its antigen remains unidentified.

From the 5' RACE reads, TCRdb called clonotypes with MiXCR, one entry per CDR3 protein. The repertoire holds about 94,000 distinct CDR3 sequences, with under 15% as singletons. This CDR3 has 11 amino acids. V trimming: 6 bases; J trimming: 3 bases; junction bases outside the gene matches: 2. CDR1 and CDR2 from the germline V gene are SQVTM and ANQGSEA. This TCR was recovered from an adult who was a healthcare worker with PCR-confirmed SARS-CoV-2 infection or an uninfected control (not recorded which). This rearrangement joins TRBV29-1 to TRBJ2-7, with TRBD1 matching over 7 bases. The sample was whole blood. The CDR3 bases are TGCAGCGTAGGACAGGACTACGAGCAGTACTTC. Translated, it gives CSVGQDYEQYF.